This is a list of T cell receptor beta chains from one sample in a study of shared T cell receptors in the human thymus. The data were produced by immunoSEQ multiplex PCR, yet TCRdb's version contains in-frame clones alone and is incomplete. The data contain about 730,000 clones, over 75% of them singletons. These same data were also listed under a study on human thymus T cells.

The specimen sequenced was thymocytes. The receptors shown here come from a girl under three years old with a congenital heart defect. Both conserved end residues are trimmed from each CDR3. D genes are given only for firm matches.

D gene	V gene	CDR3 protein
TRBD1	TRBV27	ASREQGSGNTIY
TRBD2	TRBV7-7	ASSLRRPPGLAGDKNIQY
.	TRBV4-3	ASSQSAGPETQY
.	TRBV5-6	ASSLEHPIYGYT
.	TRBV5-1	ASSWRAVGSPLH
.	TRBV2	ASRTGDPFYEQY
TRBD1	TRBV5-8	ASSFPKQGARDTEAF
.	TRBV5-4	ASSLGQSGEQY
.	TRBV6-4	ASKRRAALPADTQY
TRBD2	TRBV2	ASSVLASGGLTDTQY
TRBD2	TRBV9	ASSDGLAVQETQY
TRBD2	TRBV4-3	ASSQDCNRTSSSTDTQY
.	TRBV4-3	ASSQRGEQRGPGNEQF
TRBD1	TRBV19	ASTNQGGQNTEAF
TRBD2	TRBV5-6	ASSFRLAHLKQETQY
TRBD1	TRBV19	ASSQGTGTEQY
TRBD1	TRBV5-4	ASSTTLITGGGTGELF
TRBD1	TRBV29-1	SVAGQGPYEQETQY